Presented here are 14 T cell receptor beta chains from one specimen sequenced in a study of post-analysis software for immune sequencing data. No antigen is known for these receptors. Prepared TCR beta cDNA libraries contained unique molecular identifiers. TCRdb analysed the PCR reads with MiXCR anew, one entry per CDR3 protein. The table lists hundreds of thousands of distinct CDR3 sequences, approximately 60% of them singletons, with around 10% in the top ten. Study outcomes and limitations: There were roughly 5 TRBV segments more frequent in patients than controls, and TRBV5-6, TRBV5-1 and TRBV20-1 were among them.

Sequencing was done on a sample of blood. The receptors derive from a girl aged 2 to 10 with multiple sclerosis.

The V and J genes are TRBV12-3 or TRBV12-4 and TRBJ2-1, with 7 bases fitting TRBD2. CDR3 length: 14 amino acids. Trimming cost V 1 base and J 10 bases; bases outside gene matches: 7. The CDR3 sequence is CASSLEAGEREQFF. The CDR3 nucleotides read TGTGCCAGCAGTTTAGAGGCGGGAGAGCGCGAGCAGTTCTTC.

The sample holds a few counts of this clonotype. The genes are TRBV29-1 and TRBJ2-3; the match to TRBD2 covers 10 bases. Germline CDR1 SQVTM, CDR2 ANQGSEA. This CDR3 has 14 amino acids. V was pared by 5 bases and J by 8 bases, with 10 bases of the junction left unmatched. The CDR3 nucleotides read TGCAGCGTTCAGGCCGGGACTAGCGTCGGTACGCAGTATTTT. This translates into CSVQAGTSVGTQYF.

The chain carries TRBV4-3 and TRBJ1-1; no reliable D call. Between the trimmed V and J ends, which lost 5 bases and 4 bases, there was a span of 20 bases. Germline V gene lookup returns CDR1 LGHNA and CDR2 YSLEER. The CDR3 is made up of 16 amino acids. The CDR3 nucleotides read TGCGCCAGCAGCACCCTCCCCGTCGCGGAGAGCACTGAAGCTTTCTTT. Residues: CASSTLPVAESTEAFF.

This clonotype was counted only a few times. The J gene is TRBJ2-1, the V gene TRBV6-2 or TRBV6-3; TRBD2 might be the D (7 bases). V lost 2 bases and J lost 0, with 14 bases in between. The CDR3 runs 17 residues. Germline loops: CDR1 MNHEY, CDR2 SVGEGT. The CDR3 nucleotides read TGTGCCAGCAGTTACGGGGGGCTAGCGGACTCCTACAATGAGCAGTTCTTC. This encodes CASSYGGLADSYNEQFF.

Regarding this clonotype: One junction end does not reproduce the germline sequence, and a read error may be involved. The V and J genes are TRBV10-3 and TRBJ1-2, with 9 positions matching TRBD1. The CDR3 consists of 14 residues. Germline CDR1 and CDR2: ENHRY and SYGVKD. The CDR3 DNA is TGTGCCACCAGTGAAGTGACAGGGGGCTATGGCTACACCTTC. This encodes CATSEVTGGYGYTF.

There are a few counts of this clonotype. The chain couples TRBV11-2 to TRBJ2-3; no reliable D call. Trimming took off 0 bases at V and 2 bases at J, with 9 bases between the two ends. The germline CDR1 and CDR2 sequences are SGHAT and FQNNGV. The CDR3 runs 15 residues. Here the CDR3 reads CASSLEGHFTDTQYF. CDR3 nucleotide sequence: TGTGCCAGCAGCTTAGAGGGTCACTTCACAGATACGCAGTATTTT.

The chain couples TRBV20-1 to TRBJ2-3, with D possibly TRBD2 on 6 matching bases. CDR1 and CDR2 from the germline V gene are DFQATT and SNEGSKA (reference sequence). V was trimmed by 5 bases and J by 0 bases, leaving 12 bases between them. The CDR3 is made up of 14 amino acids. The DNA of the CDR3 is TGCAGTGCTGGTACTAGCCTCAGCACAGATACGCAGTATTTT. This codes for CSAGTSLSTDTQYF.

The CDR3 nucleotides are TGTGCCAGCAGCTTATCCGGGGGCGAGGGCTACACCTTC. Residues: CASSLSGGEGYTF. V and J are TRBV7-9 and TRBJ1-2, with D possibly matching TRBD1 (6 bases). The CDR3 is 13 residues long. Germline CDR1 is SEHNR and CDR2 is FQNEAQ (reference sequence). The V and J ends lost 2 bases and 8 bases respectively, with 12 bases between them.

The chain uses TRBV7-2 and TRBJ2-3; D may match TRBD1 or TRBD2 (5 bases each). Trimming took off 5 bases at V and 6 bases at J, with 18 bases between the two ends. CDR1 SGHTA and CDR2 FQGNSA come from the germline V gene. The CDR3 has 15 residues. CDR3 protein: CASSRDGLSSDTQYF. CDR3 sequence (DNA): TGTGCCAGCAGCCGGGACGGACTCAGCTCGGATACGCAGTATTTT.

This clonotype was counted only a few times. An end of the junction does not agree with germline; a read error may underlie this. This sequence joins TRBV7-7 and TRBJ2-7; D is possibly TRBD1 (6 bases). TRBJ2-5 matches the DNA end more closely, so the J call is doubtful. Looked up from germline, CDR1 is SSHAT and CDR2 is FNYEAQ (reference sequence). CDR3 length: 15 residues. The CDR3 loop is CASSPLTGFGETQYF. For the CDR3, the DNA is TGTGCTAGCAGCCCATTAACAGGGTTCGGAGAGACCCAGTACTTC.

The CDR3 protein is CSARNANYGYTF. The CDR3 DNA is TGCAGTGCTAGAAATGCTAACTATGGCTACACCTTC. The chain is built from TRBV20-1 and TRBJ1-2, with unresolved D. Trimming removed 2 bases at V and 0 bases at J, with 4 bases between. Germline CDR1 and CDR2: DFQATT and SNEGSKA (reference sequence). The CDR3 length is 12 residues.

The genes are TRBV3-1 and TRBJ2-3; 9 nucleotides agree with TRBD2. Trimming cost V 4 bases and J 1 base; bases outside gene matches: 3. The CDR3 contains 15 residues. Germline V gene sequence: CDR1 LGHDT, CDR2 YNNKEL (reference sequence). The CDR3 reads CASSPIAGGTDTQYF. The CDR3 region has the DNA TGTGCCAGCAGCCCTATAGCGGGAGGCACAGATACGCAGTATTTT.

There are a few counts of this clonotype. The CDR3 region has the DNA TGTGCCAGCAGGACAGGGGGCGACGAGACCCAGTACTTC. Encoded protein: CASRTGGDETQYF. The V and J genes are TRBV28 and TRBJ2-5, with 10 bases aligning to TRBD1. Germline CDR1 MDHEN, CDR2 SYDVKM. The CDR3 runs 13 residues. Trimming at V came to 6 bases and at J to 5 bases, leaving 3 bases not matched to a gene.

DNA for the CDR3: TGTGCCAGCACTCTAGCGTTCAGGGGGGTCGGGACCCAGTACTTC. Its protein is CASTLAFRGVGTQYF. The chain carries TRBV12-3 or TRBV12-4 and TRBJ2-5; D is possibly TRBD1 (7 bases). The CDR3 extends over 15 amino acids. V was shortened by 7 bases and J by 7 bases, with 22 bases between the two germline ends.